Presented here are 5 T cell receptor beta chains from one specimen sequenced in a study of blood T cell repertoires in COVID-19. The repertoire was sequenced with immunoSEQ multiplex PCR; TCRdb's copy has only in-frame clones and lacks some. Of around 100,000 clones listed, 85% were seen once; the top ten hold about 13%. The sample taken for sequencing was peripheral blood. The source of these receptors is a human donor in a cohort sampled during active COVID-19.

The chain recombines TRBV6-5 with TRBJ1-1; maybe TRBD1 (5 bases). This CDR3 is built from 14 residues. The germline V gene encodes CDR1 MNHEY and CDR2 SVGAGI. V was shortened by 2 bases and J by 1 base, with 8 bases between the two germline ends. In DNA, the CDR3 is TGTGCCAGCAGTTACAGTGACAGGAACACTGAAGCTTTCTTT. Its protein is CASSYSDRNTEAFF.

The chain couples TRBV6-4 to TRBJ2-3; 8 bases agree with TRBD1. Germline assignment: CDR1 MRHNA and CDR2 SNTAGT. The CDR3 runs to 13 residues. Trimming removed 6 bases from V and 3 bases from J; junction bases left unmatched: 2. The CDR3 is CASSRGLTDTQYF. CDR3 DNA: TGTGCCAGCAGCAGGGGGCTGACAGATACGCAGTATTTT.

V and J are TRBV7-9 and TRBJ1-1, with TRBD1 as a possible D gene (5 bases). V lost 3 bases and J 4 bases, leaving 18 bases between the germline ends. The germline CDR1 and CDR2 sequences are SEHNR and FQNEAQ (reference sequence). This CDR3 region has 16 residues. The CDR3, as DNA: TGTGCCAGCAGCTTCGTACCCGAACAGGCGACCACTGAAGCTTTCTTT. Translation gives CASSFVPEQATTEAFF.

The rearrangement links TRBV2 to TRBJ2-2, with D possibly matching TRBD2 (5 bases). Germline V gene sequence: CDR1 SNHLY, CDR2 FYNNEI. The CDR3 is 15 amino acids. Trimming shortened V by 6 bases and J by 2 bases, and 13 bases separated the two germline ends. Here the CDR3 reads CASRRRGSNTGELFF. For the CDR3, the DNA is TGTGCCAGCAGAAGACGAGGGTCCAACACCGGGGAGCTGTTTTTT.

V and J are TRBV6-2 or TRBV6-3 and TRBJ2-3; 12 positions match TRBD2. V lost 0 bases and J lost 4; bases outside the gene matches: 5. CDR1 MNHEY and CDR2 SVGEGT come from the germline V gene. CDR3 length: 17 amino acids. The CDR3 sequence: CASSYSGLAGLADTQYF. CDR3 in DNA: TGTGCCAGCAGTTACTCAGGACTAGCGGGATTGGCAGATACGCAGTATTTT.